The T cell receptor beta chain under discussion was sequenced for a study of blood T cell repertoires in COVID-19. Trimming at V came to 2 bases and at J to 4 bases, leaving 3 bases not matched to a gene. The length of the CDR3 is 15 residues. Germline V gives CDR1 MNHEY, CDR2 SVGEGT. Method: immunoSEQ multiplex PCR; TCRdb's copy keeps in-frame clones and lacks some. This sample has some 150,000 clones, with 87% found just once. The chain couples TRBV6-2 or TRBV6-3 to TRBJ2-3, with TRBD2 matching 10 bases. This sequence was found in a man aged 50-59 years with active COVID-19. Input material: peripheral blood. The CDR3 nucleotides are TGTGCCAGCAGTTACCGAGGGACTAGCGCAGATACGCAGTATTTT. This sequence encodes CASSYRGTSADTQYF.